The clone carrying this TCR beta chain turned up a few times. Using immunoSEQ multiplex PCR, the repertoire was profiled, and TCRdb retains in-frame clones only, with some absent. The sample yields over 5,500 clones, 45% to 60% seen once. This sample is part of a study of CD4+ T cells in melanoma. The length of the CDR3 is 14 residues. Germline CDR1 MNHNS, CDR2 SASEGT. V was clipped by 4 bases and J by 5 bases, with 12 bases between them. The sample was cells from a culture (not recorded whether cultured in vitro). The source of this sequence is a human donor with melanoma. The chain carries TRBV6-1 and TRBJ1-5, with D possibly matching TRBD1 (5 bases). CDR3 amino acids: CASSAQGGHQPQHF. CDR3 bases: TGTGCCAGCAGTGCCCAGGGAGGCCATCAGCCCCAGCATTTT.